This T cell receptor (beta chain) originates from a study of OX40 agonist ivuxolimab in advanced cancers. In the study overall: Three patients, one with hepatocellular carcinoma and two with cutaneous melanoma, responded partially.

General study points: Patients who responded partially at 0.1-3.0 mg/kg showed clonal expansion ranking among the lowest. Low normalized clonal expansion also occurred in some nonresponding patients.

The CDR3 is 15 residues long. Trimming shortened V by 3 bases and J by 7 bases, and 16 bases separated the two germline ends. Looked up from germline, CDR1 is SGHVS and CDR2 is FQNEAQ. Remarks on this clone: Its antigen is as yet unknown.

Profiled with immunoSEQ multiplex PCR; TCRdb holds only in-frame clones, not every one. The sample lists approximately 94,000 clones, 92% seen once, with about 3% in the top ten. Patients were ineligible given autoimmune disease history or systemic immunosuppression. This sample comprised CD4+ or CD8+ T cells sorted from blood, obtained in a trial of the OX40 agonist ivuxolimab. This chain joins TRBV7-8 and TRBJ2-1; D is tentatively TRBD1 or TRBD2 (5 bases each). The sequence came from an adult with an advanced solid tumor such as melanoma, head and neck, liver or kidney cancer. The CDR3 sequence: CASSFPGTATNEQFF. The CDR3 DNA sequence: TGTGCCAGCAGCTTTCCCGGGACGGCAACAAATGAGCAGTTCTTC.